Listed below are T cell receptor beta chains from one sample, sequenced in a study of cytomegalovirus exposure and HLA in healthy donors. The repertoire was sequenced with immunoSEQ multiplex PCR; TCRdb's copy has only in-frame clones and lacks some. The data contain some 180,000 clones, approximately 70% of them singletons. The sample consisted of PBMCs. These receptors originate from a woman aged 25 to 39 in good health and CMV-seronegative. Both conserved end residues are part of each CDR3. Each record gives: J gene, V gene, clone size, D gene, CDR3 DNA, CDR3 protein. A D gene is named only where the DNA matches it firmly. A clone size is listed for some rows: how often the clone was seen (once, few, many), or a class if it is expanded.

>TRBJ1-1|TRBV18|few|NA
TGTGCCAGCTCGTCCGGACACCGCGGCTCTGAAGCTTTCTTT
CASSSGHRGSEAFF
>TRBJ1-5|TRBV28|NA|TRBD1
TGTGCCAGCAGTTTATCAAGTTTTGCAGGGGGCTTGGTCTTTAGCAATCAGCCCCAGCATTTT
CASSLSSFAGGLVFSNQPQHF
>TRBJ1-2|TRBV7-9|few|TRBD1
TGTGCCAGCGGATTACAGGGGTACGATGGCTACACCTTC
CASGLQGYDGYTF
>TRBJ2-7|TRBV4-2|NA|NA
TGTGCCAGCAGCCAAGGAGGGTCCGGGGGATCCTACGAGCAGTACTTC
CASSQGGSGGSYEQYF
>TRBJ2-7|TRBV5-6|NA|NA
TGTGCCAGCAGCTTGCCCCAGGGCAACTACGAGCAGTACTTC
CASSLPQGNYEQYF
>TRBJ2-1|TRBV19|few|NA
TGTGCCAGTAGTACCGGACTATTCTACAATGAGCAGTTCTTC
CASSTGLFYNEQFF
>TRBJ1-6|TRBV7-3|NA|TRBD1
TGTGCCAGCAGCCGGACAGGGGGCTCCTATAATTCACCCCTCCACTTT
CASSRTGGSYNSPLHF
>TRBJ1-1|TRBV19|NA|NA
TGTGCCAGTAACAACAAGGACATGAACACTGAAGCTTTCTTT
CASNNKDMNTEAFF
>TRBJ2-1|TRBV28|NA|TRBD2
TGTGCCAGCAGTTTACTAGCGGGGGGGCTTCGGGAGCAGTTCTTC
CASSLLAGGLREQFF
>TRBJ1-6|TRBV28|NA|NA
TGTGCCAGCAGTTTAATTGACTATCGCGGTAAGGGTAATTCACCCCTCCACTTT
CASSLIDYRGKGNSPLHF
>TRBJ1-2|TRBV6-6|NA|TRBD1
TGTGCCACCGGCTCCGACAGGGGGCACTATGGCTACACCTTC
CATGSDRGHYGYTF
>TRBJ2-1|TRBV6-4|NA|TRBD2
TGTGCCAGAACTAGCGGGAGTGGTCTCGGGCAGTTCTTC
CARTSGSGLGQFF
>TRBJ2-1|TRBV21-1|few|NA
TGTGCCATTTCGGACAGGGACAATGAGCAGTTCTTC
CAISDRDNEQFF
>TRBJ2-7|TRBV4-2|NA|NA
TGTGCCAGCAGCCAATTTTGGGCGACGCCGGAGGGAAACGAGCAGTACTTC
CASSQFWATPEGNEQYF
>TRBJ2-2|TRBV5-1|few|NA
TGCGCCAGCAGCCTCAGGGGGAACACCGGGGAGCTGTTTTTT
CASSLRGNTGELFF
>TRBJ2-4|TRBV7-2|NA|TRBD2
TGTGCCAGCAGCTCCGGGCTTAGCGGGAGTGCGAAAAACATTCAGTACTTC
CASSSGLSGSAKNIQYF
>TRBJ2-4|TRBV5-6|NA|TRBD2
TGTGCCAGCAGCTTGGGTCTAGCGGGGGGGAAAAACATTCAGTACTTC
CASSLGLAGGKNIQYF
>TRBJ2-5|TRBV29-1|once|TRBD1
TGCAGCGTTGCAATACAGGGGCGGGAGACCCAGTACTTC
CSVAIQGRETQYF
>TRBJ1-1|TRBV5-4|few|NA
TGTGCCAGCAGCTTGACAGGGATGAACACTGAAGCTTTCTTT
CASSLTGMNTEAFF
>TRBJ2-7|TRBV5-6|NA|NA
TGTGCCAGCAGCAGAGGGTACAGTAGGGACGAGCAGTACTTC
CASSRGYSRDEQYF
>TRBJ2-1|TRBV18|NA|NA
TGTGCCAGCTCACCTAACGGGGGTGGTGTCAATGAGCAGTTCTTC
CASSPNGGGVNEQFF
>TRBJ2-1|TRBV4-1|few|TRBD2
TGCGCCAGCAGCCAAGACGGACTAGCGGTCTACAATGAGCAGTTCTTC
CASSQDGLAVYNEQFF
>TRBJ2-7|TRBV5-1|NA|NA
TGCGCCAGCAGCTTTCACCAGGGGGGAAAAGAGTACGAGCAGTACTTC
CASSFHQGGKEYEQYF
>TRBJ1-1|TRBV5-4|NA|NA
TGTGCCAGCAGCTCGACAGGTACAGCTTTCTTT
CASSSTGTAFF
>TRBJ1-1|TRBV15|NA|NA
TGTGCCACCAGCAGAGAGACAGTGAACACTGAAGCTTTCTTT
CATSRETVNTEAFF
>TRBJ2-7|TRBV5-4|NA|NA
TGTGCCAGCTTACGGTACGGGACTCCCTACGAGCAGTACTTC
CASLRYGTPYEQYF
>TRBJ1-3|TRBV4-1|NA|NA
TGCGCCAGCAGCCAGGGGGGAAGAGGACGGAGCTCTGGAAACACCATATATTTT
CASSQGGRGRSSGNTIYF
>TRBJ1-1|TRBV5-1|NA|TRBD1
TGCGCCAGCAGCGGGGGACAGGGGCTGAACACTGAAGCTTTCTTT
CASSGGQGLNTEAFF
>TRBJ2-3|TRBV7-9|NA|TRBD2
TGTGCCAGCAGCCGACCCAAAGGACTAGCGTCTAGTACAGATACGCAGTATTTT
CASSRPKGLASSTDTQYF
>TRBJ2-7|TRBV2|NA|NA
TGTGCCAGCAGCGCGGACAGCTTAGCCTACGAGCAGTACTTC
CASSADSLAYEQYF
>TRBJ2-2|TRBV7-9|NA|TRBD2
TGTGCCAGCAGCTCGACTAGCGGATCAAACACCGGGGAGCTGTTTTTT
CASSSTSGSNTGELFF
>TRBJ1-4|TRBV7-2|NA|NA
TGTGCCAGCAGCTTAGACGCGGGAGTGGGTGAAAAACTGTTTTTT
CASSLDAGVGEKLFF
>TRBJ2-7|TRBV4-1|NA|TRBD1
TGCGCCAGCAGCCAAAAACAGGGGTTCGACGAGCAGTACTTC
CASSQKQGFDEQYF
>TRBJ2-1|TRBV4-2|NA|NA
TGTGCCAGCAGTCTTACATCCCGGGGACAAAATGAGCAGTTCTTC
CASSLTSRGQNEQFF
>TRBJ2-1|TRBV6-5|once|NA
TGTGCCAGCAGTTACTCCCCGGGAAGTGCGGGCAATGAGCAGTTCTTC
CASSYSPGSAGNEQFF
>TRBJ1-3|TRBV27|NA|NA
TGTGCCAGCAGGCCTTTGGGCTCGGGAAACACCATATATTTT
CASRPLGSGNTIYF
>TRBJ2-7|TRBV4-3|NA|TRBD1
TGCGCCAGCAGCCAAGATTGGGGACAGGGTCACGAGCAGTACTTC
CASSQDWGQGHEQYF
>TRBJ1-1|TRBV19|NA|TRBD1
TGTGCCAGTAGTACCTCCCCCGGCAGGGGGGCTTTCTTT
CASSTSPGRGAFF
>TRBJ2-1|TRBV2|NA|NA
TGTGCCAGCAGTGGTCTAGCGACCGGCAATGAGCAGTTCTTC
CASSGLATGNEQFF
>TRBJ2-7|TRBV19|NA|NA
TGTGCCAGTAGTTCGACACACACCTACGAGCAGTACTTC
CASSSTHTYEQYF
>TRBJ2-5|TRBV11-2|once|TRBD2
TGTGCCAGCAGCTTAGGCCTAGCGGAGTACCAAGAGACCCAGTACTTC
CASSLGLAEYQETQYF
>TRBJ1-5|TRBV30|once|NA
TGTGCCTGGAGCCCCCCTCAGGGAAGTCAGCCCCAGCATTTT
CAWSPPQGSQPQHF
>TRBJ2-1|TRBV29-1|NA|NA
TGCAGCGTTGACGTAGCGGCCTCCTACAATGAGCAGTTCTTC
CSVDVAASYNEQFF
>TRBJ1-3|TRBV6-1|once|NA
TGTGCCAGCAGTGATAGCAGGGTCGGTAGTGGAAACACCATATATTTT
CASSDSRVGSGNTIYF
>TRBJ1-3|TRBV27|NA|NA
TGTGCCAGCAGTTCGGGGGGAGGAAACACCATATATTTT
CASSSGGGNTIYF
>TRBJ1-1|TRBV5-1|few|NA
TGCGCCAGCACCTACCCGGGCAGGGGCGCTGAAGCTTTCTTT
CASTYPGRGAEAFF
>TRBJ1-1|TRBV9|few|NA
TGTGCCAGCAGCGTAGTAGACAGCCCGGAAACTGAAGCTTTCTTT
CASSVVDSPETEAFF
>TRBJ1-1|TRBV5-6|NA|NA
TGTGCCAGCAGCTTGGACAGGAAGCCCTTGAACACTGAAGCTTTCTTT
CASSLDRKPLNTEAFF
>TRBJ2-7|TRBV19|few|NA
TGTGCCAGTAGTATAGAGAGAGACTACGAGCAGTACTTC
CASSIERDYEQYF
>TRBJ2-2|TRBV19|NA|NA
TGTGCCAGCATGGGACAACCGAACACCGGGGAGCTGTTTTTT
CASMGQPNTGELFF
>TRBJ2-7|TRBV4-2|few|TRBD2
TGTGCCAGCAGCCAAGAACTAGCGAGCGAGCAGTACTTC
CASSQELASEQYF
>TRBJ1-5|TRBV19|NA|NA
TGTGCCAGTAGTTCACAGGGTAATCAGCCCCAGCATTTT
CASSSQGNQPQHF
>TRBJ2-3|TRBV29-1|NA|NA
TGCAGCGTAAAAGAAGGGGCCACAGATACGCAGTATTTT
CSVKEGATDTQYF
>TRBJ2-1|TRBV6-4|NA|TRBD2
TGTGCCAGCAGCCCGACTAGCGGGAGGGCCACTGAGCAGTTCTTC
CASSPTSGRATEQFF
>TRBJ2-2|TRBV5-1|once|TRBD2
TGCGCCAGCAGCTCATGGACTAGCGGGAGACCCGGGGAGCTGTTTTTT
CASSSWTSGRPGELFF